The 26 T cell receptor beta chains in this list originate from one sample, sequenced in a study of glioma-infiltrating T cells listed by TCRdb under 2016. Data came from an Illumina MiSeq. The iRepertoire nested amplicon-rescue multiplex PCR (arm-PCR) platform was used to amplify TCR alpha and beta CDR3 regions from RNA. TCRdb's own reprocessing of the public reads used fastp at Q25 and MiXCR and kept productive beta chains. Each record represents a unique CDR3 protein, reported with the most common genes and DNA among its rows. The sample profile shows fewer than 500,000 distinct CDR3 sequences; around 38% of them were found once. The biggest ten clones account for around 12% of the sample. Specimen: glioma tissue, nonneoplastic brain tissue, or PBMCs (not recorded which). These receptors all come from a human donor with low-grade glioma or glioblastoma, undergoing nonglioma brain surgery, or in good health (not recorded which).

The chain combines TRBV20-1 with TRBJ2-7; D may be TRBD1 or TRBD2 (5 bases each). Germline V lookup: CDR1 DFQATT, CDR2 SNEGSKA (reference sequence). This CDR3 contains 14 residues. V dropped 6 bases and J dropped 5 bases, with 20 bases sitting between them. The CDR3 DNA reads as TGCAGTGCCCACCGACGAGGGACGGACGACGAGCAGTACTTC. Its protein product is CSAHRRGTDDEQYF.

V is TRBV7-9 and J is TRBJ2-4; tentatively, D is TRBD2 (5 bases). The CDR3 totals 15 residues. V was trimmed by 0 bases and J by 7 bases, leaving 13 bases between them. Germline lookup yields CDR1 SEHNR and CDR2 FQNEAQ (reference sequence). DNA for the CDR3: TGTGCCAGCAGCTTAGCGTCGGGTAAGCGGAACATTCAGTACTTC. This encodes CASSLASGKRNIQYF.

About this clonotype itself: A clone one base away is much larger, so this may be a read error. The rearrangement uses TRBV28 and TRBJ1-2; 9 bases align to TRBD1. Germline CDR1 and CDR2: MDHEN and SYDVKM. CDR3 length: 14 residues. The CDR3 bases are TGTGCCAGCAGCCTAGTGGGACAGGGAGGTGGCTACAACTTC. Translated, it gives CASSLVGQGGGYNF.

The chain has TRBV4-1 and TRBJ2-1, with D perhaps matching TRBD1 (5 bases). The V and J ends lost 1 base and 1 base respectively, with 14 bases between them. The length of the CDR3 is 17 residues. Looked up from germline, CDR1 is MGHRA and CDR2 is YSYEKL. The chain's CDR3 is CASSQGGGYISYNEQFF. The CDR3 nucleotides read TGCGCCAGCAGCCAAGGGGGCGGATATATTTCCTACAATGAGCAGTTCTTC.

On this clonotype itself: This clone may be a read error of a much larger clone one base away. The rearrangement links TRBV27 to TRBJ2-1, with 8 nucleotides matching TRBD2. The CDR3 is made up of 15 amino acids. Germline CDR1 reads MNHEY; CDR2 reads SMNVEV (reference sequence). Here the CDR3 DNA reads TGTGCCAGCAGCTGGGGGACTAGGCCGAGTAATGAGAAGTTCTTC. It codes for CASSWGTRPSNEKFF.

The CDR3 coding sequence is TGCAGCGTTGGACACTTTGGATACGAGCAGTACTTC. As protein: CSVGHFGYEQYF. The chain uses TRBV29-1 and TRBJ2-7; unclear D gene. The V gene lost 4 bases and the J gene lost 4 bases, with 11 bases spanning the gap. This CDR3 contains 12 residues. The germline CDR1 and CDR2 sequences are SQVTM and ANQGSEA.

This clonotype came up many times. CDR3 amino acids: CATRDRTDTQYF. The DNA of the CDR3 is TGTGCCACGCGGGACAGAACAGATACGCAGTATTTT. The rearrangement links TRBV10-3 to TRBJ2-3; D possibly corresponds to TRBD1 (7 bases). The CDR3 runs 12 residues. Germline CDR1 and CDR2: ENHRY and SYGVKD. V dropped 10 bases and J dropped 3 bases, with 11 bases sitting between them.

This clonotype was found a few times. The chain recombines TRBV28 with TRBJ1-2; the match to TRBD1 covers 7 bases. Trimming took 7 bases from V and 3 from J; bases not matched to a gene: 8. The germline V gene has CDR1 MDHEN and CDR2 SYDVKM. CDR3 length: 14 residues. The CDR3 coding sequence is TGTGCCAGCACTTACAGGGGACTAGACTATGGCTACACCTTC. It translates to CASTYRGLDYGYTF.

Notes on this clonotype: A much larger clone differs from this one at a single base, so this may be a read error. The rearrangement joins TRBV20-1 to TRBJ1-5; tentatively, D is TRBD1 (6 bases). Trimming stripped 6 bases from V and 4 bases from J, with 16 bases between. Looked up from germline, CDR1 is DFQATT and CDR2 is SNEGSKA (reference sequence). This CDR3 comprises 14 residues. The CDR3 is CSARLWGPNQPQHF. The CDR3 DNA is TGCAGTGCCCGACTCTGGGGGCCTAATCAGCCCCAGCATTTT.

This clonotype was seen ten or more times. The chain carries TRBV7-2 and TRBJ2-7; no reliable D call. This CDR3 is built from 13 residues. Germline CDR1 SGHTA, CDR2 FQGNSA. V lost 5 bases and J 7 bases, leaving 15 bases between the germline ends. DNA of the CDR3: TGTGCCAGCAGCACCCTTTTGGTTAGGGAGCAGTACTTC. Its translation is CASSTLLVREQYF. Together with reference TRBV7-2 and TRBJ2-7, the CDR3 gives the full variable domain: GAGVSQSPSNKVTEKGKDVELRCDPISGHTALYWYRQSLGQGLEFLIYFQGNSAPDKSGLPSDRFSAERTGGSVSTLTIQRTQQEDSAVYLCASSTLLVREQYFGPGTRLTVT.

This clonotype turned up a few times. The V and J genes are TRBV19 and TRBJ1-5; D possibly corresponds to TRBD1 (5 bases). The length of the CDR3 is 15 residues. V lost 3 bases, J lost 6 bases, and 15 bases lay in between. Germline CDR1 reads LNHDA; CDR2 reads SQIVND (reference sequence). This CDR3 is CASSIGRSGTQPQHF. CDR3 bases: TGTGCCAGTAGTATTGGTCGGTCGGGGACTCAGCCCCAGCATTTT.

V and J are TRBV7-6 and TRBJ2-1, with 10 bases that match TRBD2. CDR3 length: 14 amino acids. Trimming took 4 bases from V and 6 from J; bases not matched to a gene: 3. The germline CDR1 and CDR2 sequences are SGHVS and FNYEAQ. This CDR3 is CASSWTSGTNEQFF. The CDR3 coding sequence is TGTGCCAGCAGCTGGACTAGCGGAACCAATGAGCAGTTCTTC.

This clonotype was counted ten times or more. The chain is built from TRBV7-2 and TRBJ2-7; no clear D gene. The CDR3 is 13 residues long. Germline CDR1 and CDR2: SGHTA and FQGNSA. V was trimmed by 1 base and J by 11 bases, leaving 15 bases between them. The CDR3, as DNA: TGTGCCAGCAGCTTAGACCAGACTGTAATCGAGTACTTC. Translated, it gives CASSLDQTVIEYF.

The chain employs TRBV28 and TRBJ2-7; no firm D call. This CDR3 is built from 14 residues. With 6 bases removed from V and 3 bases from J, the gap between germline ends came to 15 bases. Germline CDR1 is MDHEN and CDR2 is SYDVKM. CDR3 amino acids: CASRGLLGSYEQYF. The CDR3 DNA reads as TGTGCCAGCAGGGGCCTTTTAGGAAGCTACGAGCAGTACTTC.

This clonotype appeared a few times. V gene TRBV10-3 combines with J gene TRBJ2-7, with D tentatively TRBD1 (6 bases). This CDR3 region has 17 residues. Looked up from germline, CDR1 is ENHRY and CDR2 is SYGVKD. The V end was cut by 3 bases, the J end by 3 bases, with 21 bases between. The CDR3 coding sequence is TGTGCCATCAGTGAATATGGGACAATCAGGGTATACTACGAGCAGTACTTC. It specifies CAISEYGTIRVYYEQYF.

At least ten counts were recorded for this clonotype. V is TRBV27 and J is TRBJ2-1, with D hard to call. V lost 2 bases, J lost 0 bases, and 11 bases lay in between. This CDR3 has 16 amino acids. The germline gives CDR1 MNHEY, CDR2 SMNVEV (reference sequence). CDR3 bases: TGTGCCAGCAGTTTAGTCAGTGGGGACTCCTACAATGAGCAGTTCTTC. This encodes CASSLVSGDSYNEQFF.

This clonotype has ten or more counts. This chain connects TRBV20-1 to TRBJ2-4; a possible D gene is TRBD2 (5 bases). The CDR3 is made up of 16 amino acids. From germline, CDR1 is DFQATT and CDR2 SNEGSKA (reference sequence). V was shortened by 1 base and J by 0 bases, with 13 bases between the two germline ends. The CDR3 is CSARALDYLAKNIQYF. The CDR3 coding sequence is TGCAGTGCTAGAGCCCTCGACTACTTAGCCAAAAACATTCAGTACTTC.

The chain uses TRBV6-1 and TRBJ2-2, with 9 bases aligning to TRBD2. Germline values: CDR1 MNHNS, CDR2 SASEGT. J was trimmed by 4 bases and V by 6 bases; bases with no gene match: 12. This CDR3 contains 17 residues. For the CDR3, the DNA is TGTGCCAGCAGACCCATCGGCGGGAGGGCCGCCACCGGGGAGCTGTTTTTT. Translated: CASRPIGGRAATGELFF.

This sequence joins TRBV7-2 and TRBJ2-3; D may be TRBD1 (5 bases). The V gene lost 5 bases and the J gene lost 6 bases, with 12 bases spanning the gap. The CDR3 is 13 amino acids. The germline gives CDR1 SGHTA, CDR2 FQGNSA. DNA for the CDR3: TGTGCCAGCAGCGCCCAGGGTGGCGATACGCAGTATTTT. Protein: CASSAQGGDTQYF.

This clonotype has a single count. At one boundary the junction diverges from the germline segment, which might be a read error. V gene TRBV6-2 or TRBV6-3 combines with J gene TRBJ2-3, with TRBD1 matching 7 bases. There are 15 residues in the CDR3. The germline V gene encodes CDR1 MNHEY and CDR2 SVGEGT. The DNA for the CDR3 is TGTGCCAGCAGTTTATACAGACAGGGTACCGATACGCAGTTTTTT. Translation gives CASSLYRQGTDTQFF.

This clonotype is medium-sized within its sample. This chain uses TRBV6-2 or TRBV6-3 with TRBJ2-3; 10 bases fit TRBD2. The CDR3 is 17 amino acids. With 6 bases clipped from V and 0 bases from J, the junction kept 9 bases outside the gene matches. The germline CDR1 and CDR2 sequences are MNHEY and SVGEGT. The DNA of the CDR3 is TGTGCCAGCAGAGGACTAGCGGTCGACCTTAGCACAGATACGCAGTATTTT. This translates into CASRGLAVDLSTDTQYF.

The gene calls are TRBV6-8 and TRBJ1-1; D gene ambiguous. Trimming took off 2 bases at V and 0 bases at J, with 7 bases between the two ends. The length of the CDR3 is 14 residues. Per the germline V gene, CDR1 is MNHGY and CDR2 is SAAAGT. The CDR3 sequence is CASSYGRVNTEAFF. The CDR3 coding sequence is TGTGCCAGCAGTTACGGGAGGGTGAACACTGAAGCTTTCTTT.

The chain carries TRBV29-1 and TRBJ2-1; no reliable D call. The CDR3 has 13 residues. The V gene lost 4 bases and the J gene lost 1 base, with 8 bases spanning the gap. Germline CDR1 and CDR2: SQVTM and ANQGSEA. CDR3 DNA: TGCAGCGTTGTATGGCCATCCTACAATGAGCAGTTCTTC. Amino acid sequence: CSVVWPSYNEQFF.

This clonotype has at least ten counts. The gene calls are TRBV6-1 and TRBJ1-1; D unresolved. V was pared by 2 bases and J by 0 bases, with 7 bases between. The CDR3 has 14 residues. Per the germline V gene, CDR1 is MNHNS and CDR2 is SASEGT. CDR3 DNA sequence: TGTGCCAGCAGTGAACAGCCCGTGAACACTGAAGCTTTCTTT. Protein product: CASSEQPVNTEAFF.

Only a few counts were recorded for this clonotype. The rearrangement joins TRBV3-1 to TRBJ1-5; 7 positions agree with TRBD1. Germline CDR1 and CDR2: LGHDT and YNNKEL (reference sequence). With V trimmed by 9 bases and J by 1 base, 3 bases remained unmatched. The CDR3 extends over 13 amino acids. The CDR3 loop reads CASTQGSNQPQHF. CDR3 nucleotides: TGTGCCAGTACACAGGGGAGCAATCAGCCCCAGCATTTT.

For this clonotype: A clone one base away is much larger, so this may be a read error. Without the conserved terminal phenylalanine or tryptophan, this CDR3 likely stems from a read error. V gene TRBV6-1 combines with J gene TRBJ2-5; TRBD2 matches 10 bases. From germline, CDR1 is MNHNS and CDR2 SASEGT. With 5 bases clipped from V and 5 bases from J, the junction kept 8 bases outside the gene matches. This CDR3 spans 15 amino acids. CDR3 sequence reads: CASSYDPSGSETQYL. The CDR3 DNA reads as TGTGCCAGCAGTTACGACCCTAGCGGGAGCGAGACCCAGTACCTC.